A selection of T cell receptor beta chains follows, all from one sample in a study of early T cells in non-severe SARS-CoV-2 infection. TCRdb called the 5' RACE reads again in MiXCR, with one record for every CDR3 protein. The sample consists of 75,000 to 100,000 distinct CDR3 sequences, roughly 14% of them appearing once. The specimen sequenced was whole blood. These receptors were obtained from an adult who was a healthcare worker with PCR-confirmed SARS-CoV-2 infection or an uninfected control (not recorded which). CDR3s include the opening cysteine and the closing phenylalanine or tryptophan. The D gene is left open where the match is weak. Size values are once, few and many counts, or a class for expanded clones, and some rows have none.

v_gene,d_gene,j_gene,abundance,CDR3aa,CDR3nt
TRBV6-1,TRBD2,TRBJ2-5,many,CASNPSGGGETQYF,TGTGCCAGCAACCCCAGCGGGGGTGGGGAGACCCAGTACTTC
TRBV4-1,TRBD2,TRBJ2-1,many,CASSQERGGLYNEQFF,TGCGCCAGCAGCCAAGAGCGGGGGGGCCTTTATAATGAGCAGTTCTTC
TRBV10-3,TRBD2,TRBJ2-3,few,CAISGASGGPTDTQYF,TGTGCCATCAGTGGGGCTAGCGGGGGGCCCACAGATACGCAGTATTTT
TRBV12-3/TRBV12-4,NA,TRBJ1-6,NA,CASTKGPGYNSPLHF,TGTGCCAGCACCAAGGGCCCCGGCTATAATTCACCCCTCCACTTT
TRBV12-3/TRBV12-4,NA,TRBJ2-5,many,CASSSQGMEETQYF,TGTGCCAGCAGTTCCCAGGGGATGGAGGAGACCCAGTACTTC
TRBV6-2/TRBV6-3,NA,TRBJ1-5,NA,CASSYSKRGSNQPQHF,TGTGCCAGCAGTTACTCGAAAAGGGGTAGCAATCAGCCCCAGCATTTT
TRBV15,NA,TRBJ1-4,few,CATSSPTTGGGEKLFF,TGTGCCACCAGCAGTCCGACTACGGGTGGTGGTGAAAAACTGTTTTTT
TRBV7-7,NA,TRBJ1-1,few,CASSSALNTEAFF,TGTGCCAGCAGCTCCGCCTTGAACACTGAAGCTTTCTTT
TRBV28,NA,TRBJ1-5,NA,CASRPGHELQPQHF,TGTGCCAGCAGGCCGGGACACGAACTTCAGCCCCAGCATTTT
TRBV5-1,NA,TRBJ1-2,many,CASSFDWADSYGYTF,TGCGCCAGCAGCTTTGATTGGGCAGATTCCTATGGCTACACCTTC
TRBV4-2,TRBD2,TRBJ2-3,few,CASSQRVGGAVDTQYF,TGTGCCAGCAGCCAACGTGTCGGGGGGGCCGTGGATACGCAGTATTTT
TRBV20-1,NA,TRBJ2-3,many,CSANSLLRDTQYF,TGCAGTGCTAATTCTTTGCTACGTGATACGCAGTATTTT
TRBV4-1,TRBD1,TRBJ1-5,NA,CASSQADRGPQPQHF,TGCGCCAGCAGCCAAGCGGACAGGGGGCCTCAGCCCCAGCATTTT